This entry describes one TCR beta chain. There are 15 residues in the CDR3. Between the trimmed V and J ends, which lost 2 bases and 2 bases, there was a span of 13 bases. Germline V gives CDR1 ENHRY, CDR2 SYGVKD. PCR employed 60 Vbeta and 13 Jbeta primers. The assay was immunoSEQ multiplex PCR, and TCRdb's table has in-frame clones only and misses some. The sample records 130,000 or so clones, more than 75% being singletons. These data belong to a study of cytomegalovirus exposure and HLA in healthy donors. J is TRBJ2-7 and V is TRBV10-3; D unresolved. The sequence was obtained from a female donor in good health and CMV-seronegative. The sequenced sample was PBMCs. The CDR3 reads CAISEGQGSTYEQYF. The CDR3 DNA follows: TGTGCCATCAGTGAGGGGCAAGGTTCGACCTACGAGCAGTACTTC.